The subject of this entry is one TCR beta chain. The target of this receptor is not known. No much larger clone exists at a distance of one base, and base qualities are not known. This specimen belongs to a study of blood T cell repertoires in COVID-19 (dated by TCRdb to 2019 to 2021). In terms of the full investigation: Samples covering the acute and convalescent phases of COVID-19 were provided by collaborators in the United States, Italy and Spain. HLA class I and class II types, where available, came from metadata supplied by the sample provider rather than from assay-based typing. The samples were drawn from two sources: the first 160 participants of the ongoing ImmuneRACE study, and over 950 subjects contributed by 6 global collaborators. Sample metadata almost always included a de-identified subject ID, COVID-19 status, age in years and sex. The repertoires were released in a freely available public database meant as a resource for research on the immune response to SARS-CoV-2. Subjects who had been exposed to COVID-19, were actively infected with it, or had recovered from it provided the deeply sampled blood TCRbeta repertoires that made up the dataset. The material from the prospective study consisted of cDNA or gDNA derived from T cells, B-cell-depleted T cells, or PBMCs. Results and caveats for the whole study, not just this receptor: The amount of clinical and demographic metadata varied by source and participant and was provided uncurated.

Each collaborating institution followed its own protocols to collect whole blood in K2EDTA tubes. For TCRbeta analysis, collaborators shipped samples in one of three forms: frozen whole blood, isolated PBMCs, or DNA extracted from either of those sample types. TCRbeta CDR3 regions were amplified from genomic DNA using the immunoSEQ Assay, a bias-controlled multiplex PCR. The paper's data handling went like this. The number of nucleated cells in each sample was estimated from the amplification of reference gene primers within the assay. To quantify the absolute abundance of each unique TCRbeta CDR3 rearrangement, sequence reads were collapsed and filtered. For each sample, productive Simpson clonality was calculated as the square root of Simpson's diversity index over productive rearrangements. TCRdb's version of the immuneACCESS table is confined to in-frame rearrangements and falls short of the full clone set. An unresolved V gene accounts for under half of the shortfall where checked; the remainder is of unknown origin. V, J and clone size derive from that table, while D and trimming were established from the DNA sequence. In this sample the table shows tens of thousands of clones, around nine tenths of which occur a single time. Together, the top ten hold under 25% of the sample.

Via the germline V gene, CDR1 is MDHEN and CDR2 SYDVKM. The CDR3 goes from the cysteine to the phenylalanine over 15 residues. Of the read, only the CDR3 DNA is kept; its 45 bases are in frame from base 1. V is pared back by 6 bases and J by 3 bases, with 18 bases lying between the germline termini. This clonotype originated in a man in his forties or fifties with active COVID-19. Specimen: peripheral blood. This chain joins TRBV28 to TRBJ2-7; a tentative D call is TRBD2 (6 bases match). The nucleotide sequence is given as TGTGCCAGCAGGCCCCCAACGGGAGCCCTCTACGAGCAGTACTTC. This encodes CASRPPTGALYEQYF.